The clone carrying this T cell receptor (beta chain) appeared once. The CDR3 spans 14 residues. Germline V gene lookup returns CDR1 MNHEY and CDR2 SVGEGT. Trimming shortened V by 2 bases and J by 2 bases, and 10 bases separated the two germline ends. This sample stems from a study of blood T cell repertoires in COVID-19. Across the study: Italy, Spain and the United States were the sources of the convalescent and acute COVID-19 samples. Sample material is recorded as cDNA or gDNA derived from T cells, B-cell-depleted T cells, or PBMCs.

Original processing methods: Amplification from reference gene primers served as the basis for estimated nucleated cell counts. Repertoires were generated with immunoSEQ multiplex PCR, while TCRdb's copy carries only in-frame clones and drops some. Clone size and the V and J calls come from that table; the DNA yielded D and trimming. The sample shows some 270,000 clones, 75% to 90% of them seen only once. The sample taken for sequencing was PBMCs or T cells enriched from blood (not recorded which). This sequence originates from a woman younger than 45 with acute COVID-19. The rearrangement uses TRBV6-2 or TRBV6-3 and TRBJ2-7; perhaps TRBD2 as D (6 bases). This CDR3 reads CASSYEEGTYEQYF. The CDR3 bases are TGTGCCAGCAGTTACGAGGAGGGGACCTACGAGCAGTACTTC.